What follows are 20 T cell receptor beta chains derived from one specimen sequenced in a study of blood T cells in healthy people across ages. For the second PCR, which ran for about 6 to 11 cycles, a sample-barcoded 5' primer and a J-beta primer mix were used. MiXCR, applied by TCRdb to the 5' RACE reads, yields one record per CDR3 protein. The sample lists about 1.1 million distinct CDR3 sequences, around two fifths occurring once. The specimen was blood. All receptors derive from a man aged 18-30 years in good health.

The J gene is TRBJ2-1, the V gene TRBV30; the match to TRBD1 covers 8 bases. With 5 bases clipped from V and 7 bases from J, the junction kept 4 bases outside the gene matches. Per germline, CDR1 GTSNPN and CDR2 SVGIG (reference sequence). The CDR3 is 12 residues long. The CDR3 bases are TGTGCCTGGGGACAGGGTAATAATGAGCAGTTCTTC. It specifies CAWGQGNNEQFF.

J is TRBJ2-7 and V is TRBV12-3 or TRBV12-4; perhaps TRBD2 as D (5 bases). Trimming cost V 5 bases and J 2 bases, with 10 bases left between them. The CDR3 is made up of 13 amino acids. In nucleotides, the CDR3 is TGTGCCAGCAGTCGAGGAGGACCCTACGAGCAGTACTTC. Protein sequence: CASSRGGPYEQYF.

This clonotype came up a few times. The genes are TRBV5-1 and TRBJ2-3; 8 bases agree with TRBD2. Germline V gene sequence: CDR1 SGHRS, CDR2 YFSETQ. V was pared by 4 bases and J by 5 bases, with 15 bases of the junction left unmatched. This CDR3 region has 17 residues. Written as DNA, the CDR3 is TGCGCCAGCAGCCTTGGACCCTCCGGGACTAGAAGAGATACGCAGTATTTT. The encoded protein is CASSLGPSGTRRDTQYF.

The chain couples TRBV20-1 to TRBJ1-2, with D possibly being TRBD1 (5 bases). Trimming shortened V by 8 bases and J by 3 bases, and 13 bases separated the two germline ends. CDR3 size: 12 residues. The germline V gene encodes CDR1 DFQATT and CDR2 SNEGSKA (reference sequence). CDR3 region: CSCRKGDYGYTF. Here the CDR3 DNA reads TGCAGTTGCCGAAAAGGGGACTATGGCTACACCTTC.

The CDR3, as DNA: TGTGCCAGCAGTGAGTCCGGGACCTACACAGATACGCAGTATTTT. Encoded protein: CASSESGTYTDTQYF. This chain joins TRBV2 and TRBJ2-3; D tentatively fits TRBD1 or TRBD2 (5 bases each). Germline CDR1 and CDR2: SNHLY and FYNNEI. The ends were cut back, 3 bases at V and 2 bases at J, with 12 bases in the middle. The CDR3 consists of 15 residues.

CDR3 sequence (DNA): TGTGCCAGCAGTTACTCCGGGGGGGGAAACTACAATGAGCAGTTCTTC. It translates to CASSYSGGGNYNEQFF. The genes are TRBV6-5 and TRBJ2-1; 8 bases agree with TRBD2. The CDR3 is 16 residues long. J gave up 3 bases and V 0 bases, and 4 bases lay outside the gene matches. The germline V gene encodes CDR1 MNHEY and CDR2 SVGAGI.

The genes are TRBV28 and TRBJ2-5; D is unclear. The length of the CDR3 is 17 residues. Germline V gene lookup returns CDR1 MDHEN and CDR2 SYDVKM. V was clipped by 5 bases and J by 2 bases, with 21 bases between them. In nucleotides, the CDR3 is TGTGCCAGCAGTCAAAAGTTCTGGTATCGAGGTCAAGAGACCCAGTACTTC. Protein product: CASSQKFWYRGQETQYF. Full variable domain (remainder filled in from reference TRBV28 and TRBJ2-5): DVKVTQSSRYLVKRTGEKVFLECVQDMDHENMFWYRQDPGLGLRLIYFSYDVKMKEKGDIPEGYSVSREKKERFSLILESASTNQTSMYLCASSQKFWYRGQETQYFGPGTRLLVL.

The rearrangement links TRBV2 to TRBJ2-3; the D gene is possibly TRBD2 (5 bases). The ends were cut back, 3 bases at V and 1 base at J, with 8 bases in the middle. CDR3 size: 14 residues. In germline, CDR1 is SNHLY, CDR2 FYNNEI. CDR3 region: CASSDWRGTDTQYF. The DNA of the CDR3 is TGTGCCAGCAGTGATTGGCGGGGCACAGATACGCAGTATTTT.

The V gene is TRBV7-2, the J gene TRBJ2-3; TRBD2 aligns across 9 bases. Per the germline V gene, CDR1 is SGHTA and CDR2 is FQGNSA. The CDR3 is 13 residues long. The V segment lost 11 bases and the J segment 4 bases; nucleotides outside the gene matches: 7. The CDR3 DNA sequence: TGTGCCCTCAGGCGGGGGGGTGCAGATACGCAGTATTTT. This sequence encodes CALRRGGADTQYF.

V usage is TRBV20-1 and J usage is TRBJ2-3; 7 nucleotides agree with TRBD2. V dropped 6 bases and J dropped 3; count of bases not matched to a gene: 6. The CDR3 has 13 residues. Germline-derived CDR1 and CDR2 are DFQATT and SNEGSKA (reference sequence). The chain's CDR3 is CSAVGGGTDTQYF. Here the CDR3 DNA reads TGCAGTGCCGTGGGGGGGGGAACAGATACGCAGTATTTT.

The chain uses TRBV3-1 and TRBJ2-7; 9 positions match TRBD2. The CDR3 extends over 16 amino acids. Germline CDR1 LGHDT, CDR2 YNNKEL (reference sequence). V lost 0 bases, J lost 7 bases, and 10 bases stayed unmatched. DNA for the CDR3: TGTGCCAGCAGCCAAGATAGCGGGGGAACCTACAATGAGCAGTACTTC. This translates into CASSQDSGGTYNEQYF.

This clonotype has only one observation. The V call is TRBV18, the J call TRBJ1-6; no firm D call. CDR1 is KGHSH, CDR2 LQKENI, per germline. This CDR3 spans 13 amino acids. V lost 10 bases and J 8 bases, leaving 15 bases between the germline ends. The CDR3 region is CATLPGYYSPLHF. The CDR3 DNA follows: TGTGCCACCCTACCGGGGTATTATTCACCCCTCCACTTT.

Details on this clonotype: One junction end does not reproduce the germline sequence, and a read error may be involved. The J gene is TRBJ2-3, the V gene TRBV7-7; D not resolved. The CDR3 runs to 15 residues. Looked up from germline, CDR1 is SSHAT and CDR2 is FNYEAQ (reference sequence). The chain's CDR3 is CASSPTGGGADTQYF. The CDR3 DNA sequence: TGTGCTAGCAGCCCAACGGGCGGCGGCGCAGATACGCAGTATTTT.

This sequence joins TRBV18 and TRBJ1-6; 9 bases agree with TRBD1. This CDR3 is 16 amino acids long. CDR1 is KGHSH and CDR2 is LQKENI in the germline V gene. V lost 6 bases, J lost 7 bases, and 10 bases stayed unmatched. CDR3 residues: CASSSTQGARNSPLHF. CDR3 nucleotide sequence: TGTGCCAGCTCGTCCACACAGGGGGCGAGGAATTCACCCCTCCACTTT.

This clonotype appeared once. This sequence joins TRBV20-1 and TRBJ1-1; D is perhaps TRBD1 (5 bases). V was trimmed by 5 bases and J by 4 bases, leaving 11 bases between them. Germline loops: CDR1 DFQATT, CDR2 SNEGSKA (reference sequence). The CDR3 spans 12 residues. The CDR3 sequence: CSAGGGPTEAFF. The CDR3 bases are TGCAGTGCTGGGGGGGGTCCCACTGAAGCTTTCTTT.

V gene TRBV6-1 combines with J gene TRBJ2-1; the match to TRBD2 covers 10 bases. Germline assignment: CDR1 MNHNS and CDR2 SASEGT. The V gene end was trimmed by 6 bases and the J gene end by 3 bases; junction bases not matched to a gene: 5. This CDR3 contains 15 residues. CDR3 bases: TGTGCCAGCAGGCCTAAGCGGGGGGGCTACAATGAGCAGTTCTTC. As protein: CASRPKRGGYNEQFF.

The chain combines TRBV29-1 with TRBJ1-4, with D unresolved. The germline CDR1 and CDR2 sequences are SQVTM and ANQGSEA. Trimming removed 6 bases at V and 4 bases at J, with 12 bases between. This CDR3 comprises 13 residues. The DNA for the CDR3 is TGCAGCGTCCGACCGAGGATTAATGAAAAACTGTTTTTT. This gives the protein CSVRPRINEKLFF.

The rearrangement links TRBV29-1 to TRBJ1-2, with 9 nucleotides matching TRBD1. Losses at the gene ends were 4 bases for V and 8 bases for J; bases not matched to a gene: 5. CDR1 and CDR2 (germline): SQVTM, ANQGSEA. This CDR3 is built from 12 residues. The DNA for the CDR3 is TGCAGCGTTGGGGACAGGGTCGGGGGCTACACCTTC. This codes for CSVGDRVGGYTF.

The V and J genes are TRBV30 and TRBJ1-1; D gene ambiguous. The CDR3 is 11 residues long. Trimming shortened V by 4 bases and J by 1 base, and 4 bases separated the two germline ends. Looked up from germline, CDR1 is GTSNPN and CDR2 is SVGIG (reference sequence). The CDR3 protein is CAWIRNTEAFF. Here the CDR3 DNA reads TGTGCCTGGATTCGGAACACTGAAGCTTTCTTT.

This clonotype has just a few counts. The J gene is TRBJ2-5, the V gene TRBV7-9; tentatively, D is TRBD1 or TRBD2 (5 bases each). Trimming cost V 5 bases and J 2 bases, with 18 bases left between them. This CDR3 contains 16 residues. CDR1 SEHNR and CDR2 FQNEAQ come from the germline V gene (reference sequence). The CDR3 sequence: CASSGWDRKTQETQYF. CDR3 bases: TGTGCCAGCAGCGGATGGGACCGAAAAACACAAGAGACCCAGTACTTC.